Listed below are T cell receptor beta chains from one sample, sequenced in a study of blood T cells in healthy people across ages. TCRdb re-called the 5' RACE reads with MiXCR, one entry per CDR3 protein. The sample lists 540,000 or so distinct CDR3 sequences, about 26% occurring once. Material for sequencing was blood. The receptors shown here come from a woman aged 70-85 years in good health. Each CDR3 is given with its conserved first and last residue. The D gene is left open where the match is weak. Clone size appears in some rows only: once, few, many, or a class for an expanded clone.

clone size,V gene,J gene,D gene,CDR3 protein,CDR3 DNA
NA,TRBV20-1,TRBJ2-5,NA,CSARAGGGAWETQYF,TGCAGTGCTAGAGCCGGAGGGGGGGCATGGGAGACCCAGTACTTC
NA,TRBV5-1,TRBJ2-3,TRBD2,CASSLVAGAITDTQYF,TGCGCCAGCAGCTTGGTAGCGGGGGCAATAACAGATACGCAGTATTTT
few,TRBV5-5,TRBJ1-6,NA,CASSYGIDSPLHF,TGTGCCAGCAGTTACGGGATAGATTCACCCCTCCACTTT
many,TRBV25-1,TRBJ2-5,NA,CASSEQKYQETQYF,TGTGCCAGCAGTGAGCAGAAGTACCAAGAGACCCAGTACTTC
NA,TRBV5-1,TRBJ2-5,NA,CASSFIPSPEETQYF,TGCGCCAGCAGCTTTATCCCCTCCCCTGAAGAGACCCAGTACTTC
NA,TRBV7-9,TRBJ1-6,NA,CASSPLSNSPLHF,TGTGCCAGCAGCCCCTTAAGTAATTCACCCCTCCACTTT
once,TRBV6-1,TRBJ2-7,NA,CASSRERGYEQYF,TGTGCCAGCAGCAGGGAAAGGGGCTACGAGCAGTACTTC
few,TRBV7-2,TRBJ2-7,NA,CASSLVRVGSEQYF,TGTGCCAGCAGCTTAGTCAGGGTAGGAAGCGAGCAGTACTTC
NA,TRBV29-1,TRBJ1-2,TRBD1,CSVESGQAPRGYTF,TGCAGCGTTGAATCCGGACAGGCACCTCGTGGCTACACCTTC
many,TRBV4-2,TRBJ2-5,TRBD1,CASSPTGGEETQYF,TGTGCCAGCAGCCCGACAGGGGGCGAAGAGACCCAGTACTTC
once,TRBV5-6,TRBJ1-4,NA,CASSLYRREEKLFF,TGTGCCAGCAGCTTGTATCGTAGGGAAGAAAAACTGTTTTTT
few,TRBV7-2,TRBJ2-5,NA,CASSRGTVRETQYF,TGTGCCAGCAGCCGCGGGACAGTCCGGGAGACCCAGTACTTC
NA,TRBV18,TRBJ1-5,NA,CASSPRSGGDQPQHF,TGTGCCAGCTCACCTAGAAGCGGGGGAGATCAGCCCCAGCATTTT
few,TRBV20-1,TRBJ1-1,NA,CSAKARQDTEAFF,TGCAGTGCAAAAGCCCGACAGGACACTGAAGCTTTCTTT
NA,TRBV6-5,TRBJ2-7,NA,CASSYSLNYEQYF,TGTGCCAGCAGTTACTCCCTGAACTACGAGCAGTACTTC
few,TRBV7-3,TRBJ1-1,NA,CASSWGGRSGAFF,TGTGCCAGCAGCTGGGGGGGACGTAGTGGAGCTTTCTTT
NA,TRBV7-8,TRBJ1-5,NA,CASSLGLYQPQHF,TGTGCCAGCAGCCTCGGACTTTATCAGCCCCAGCATTTT
few,TRBV11-2,TRBJ2-1,NA,CASSLMRRLEHNEQFF,TGTGCCAGCAGCTTAATGAGGCGACTAGAACACAATGAGCAGTTCTTC
NA,TRBV6-5,TRBJ2-7,NA,CASRDPGPSSYEQYF,TGTGCCAGCAGGGACCCGGGTCCTAGCTCCTACGAGCAGTACTTC
NA,TRBV5-1,TRBJ2-5,NA,CASSLYGGQETQYF,TGTGCCAGCAGCCTTTATGGGGGCCAAGAGACCCAGTACTTC
few,TRBV7-2,TRBJ1-4,TRBD1,CASSLGGQGANEKLFF,TGTGCCAGCAGCTTAGGAGGACAGGGGGCGAATGAAAAACTGTTTTTT
NA,TRBV6-5,TRBJ2-1,TRBD2,CASSYTGLAGVNEQFF,TGTGCCAGCAGTTACACCGGACTAGCGGGGGTGAATGAGCAGTTCTTC
NA,TRBV24-1,TRBJ2-3,NA,CATSDPIAVGTQYF,TGTGCCACCAGTGATCCAATTGCGGTTGGTACGCAGTATTTT
NA,TRBV7-6,TRBJ2-1,NA,CASSLALANYNEQFF,TGTGCCAGCAGCTTGGCTCTAGCAAACTACAATGAGCAGTTCTTC
NA,TRBV7-6,TRBJ1-6,TRBD1,CASSFGTGYNSPLHF,TGTGCCAGCAGCTTCGGGACAGGGTATAATTCACCCCTCCACTTT
NA,TRBV5-6,TRBJ2-2,NA,CASSLAGALNTGELFF,TGTGCCAGCAGCTTGGCAGGAGCTCTGAACACCGGGGAGCTGTTTTTT
NA,TRBV9,TRBJ2-2,TRBD1,CASSAWGRGTGELFF,TGTGCCAGCAGCGCGTGGGGCAGGGGGACCGGGGAGCTGTTTTTT
NA,TRBV20-1,TRBJ2-5,NA,CSAYSDTVGETQYF,TGCAGTGCTTACTCCGATACGGTAGGAGAGACCCAGTACTTC
NA,TRBV6-1,TRBJ2-1,TRBD1,CASSRSLGQGYNEQFF,TGTGCCAGCAGTAGGTCCCTGGGACAGGGTTACAATGAGCAGTTCTTC
NA,TRBV6-5,TRBJ1-2,TRBD1,CASRPGQPYGYTF,TGTGCCAGCAGACCGGGACAGCCCTATGGCTACACCTTC
NA,TRBV10-1,TRBJ2-7,TRBD2,CASSESTGEGKKYF,TGCGCCAGCAGTGAGTCGACCGGGGAGGGGAAGAAGTACTTC
NA,TRBV4-1,TRBJ2-5,TRBD1,CASSQAGTGFGETQYF,TGCGCCAGCAGCCAGGCCGGGACAGGGTTCGGAGAGACCCAGTACTTC
NA,TRBV4-2,TRBJ2-1,TRBD2,CAGSITSGAPAYNEQFF,TGTGCCGGCAGCATTACTAGCGGGGCACCGGCCTACAATGAGCAGTTCTTC
NA,TRBV20-1,TRBJ2-2,TRBD1,CSAIQGSNGELFF,TGCAGTGCTATACAGGGGAGTAACGGGGAGCTGTTTTTT
NA,TRBV9,TRBJ2-3,TRBD2,CASSTSGRRDTQYF,TGTGCCAGCAGCACTAGCGGGCGCAGAGATACGCAGTATTTT
NA,TRBV20-1,TRBJ2-5,TRBD2,CSARGTSETKETQYF,TGCAGTGCTAGAGGGACTAGCGAGACCAAAGAGACCCAGTACTTC
NA,TRBV7-8,TRBJ2-7,NA,CASQGSNEQYF,TGTGCCAGTCAGGGGTCCAACGAGCAGTACTTC
NA,TRBV11-2,TRBJ2-5,NA,CASSSTLRMETQYF,TGTGCCAGCAGCTCCACTCTCCGTATGGAGACCCAGTACTTC
few,TRBV9,TRBJ2-1,TRBD2,CASSVDISGGRGEQFF,TGTGCCAGCAGCGTAGATATTAGCGGGGGGAGGGGTGAACAGTTCTTC
few,TRBV6-1,TRBJ1-1,NA,CASSRGEDTEAFF,TGTGCCAGCAGCAGGGGTGAGGACACTGAAGCTTTCTTT
NA,TRBV19,TRBJ1-1,NA,CASSSGLSRFEAFF,TGTGCCAGTAGTTCAGGGTTGTCGAGGTTTGAAGCTTTCTTT
NA,TRBV20-1,TRBJ2-4,NA,CSAHRPRDLLNIQYF,TGCAGTGCTCATAGGCCACGGGACCTTTTAAACATTCAGTACTTC
NA,TRBV19,TRBJ2-2,NA,CASCKQGGGGELFF,TGTGCCAGTTGTAAACAAGGCGGTGGGGGGGAGCTGTTTTTT
NA,TRBV3-1,TRBJ2-5,TRBD1,CASSQVGTEQETQYF,TGTGCCAGCAGCCAAGTTGGGACAGAGCAAGAGACCCAGTACTTC
many,TRBV7-9,TRBJ2-6,NA,CASSLTRTASSGANVLTF,TGTGCCAGCAGCTTGACTCGGACAGCCAGCTCTGGGGCCAACGTCCTGACTTTC
NA,TRBV3-1,TRBJ1-1,NA,CASSQVGGPEAFF,TGTGCCAGCAGCCAAGTAGGAGGGCCCGAAGCTTTCTTT
NA,TRBV12-3/TRBV12-4,TRBJ2-2,NA,CASSSPGAGELFF,TGTGCCAGCAGTTCCCCTGGGGCCGGGGAGCTGTTTTTT
NA,TRBV5-6,TRBJ1-2,NA,CASSLSSVLYGYTF,TGTGCCAGCAGCTTGTCCTCGGTCCTCTATGGCTACACCTTC
NA,TRBV20-1,TRBJ2-7,TRBD2,CSASLAGATYEQYF,TGCAGTGCTAGTCTAGCGGGGGCCACCTACGAGCAGTACTTC
few,TRBV9,TRBJ2-3,NA,CASRSGRDTQYF,TGTGCCAGCAGGTCGGGTAGGGATACGCAGTATTTT
few,TRBV6-6,TRBJ2-1,TRBD2,CASSSGTSGGNEQFF,TGTGCCAGCAGTTCCGGGACTAGCGGGGGAAATGAGCAGTTCTTC